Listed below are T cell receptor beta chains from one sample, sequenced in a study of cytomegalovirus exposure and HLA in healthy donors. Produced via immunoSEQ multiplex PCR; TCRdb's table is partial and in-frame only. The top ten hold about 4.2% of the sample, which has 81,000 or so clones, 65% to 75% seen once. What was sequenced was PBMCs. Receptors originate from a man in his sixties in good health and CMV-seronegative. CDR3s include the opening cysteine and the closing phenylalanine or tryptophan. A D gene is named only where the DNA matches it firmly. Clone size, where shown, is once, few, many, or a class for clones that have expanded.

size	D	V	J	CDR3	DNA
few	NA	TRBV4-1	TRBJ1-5	CASSQQGDFNYQPQHF	TGCGCCAGCAGCCAACAAGGGGACTTCAACTATCAGCCCCAGCATTTT
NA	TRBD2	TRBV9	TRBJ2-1	CASSVRSGGAYNEQFF	TGTGCCAGCAGCGTTCGGAGCGGGGGGGCCTACAATGAGCAGTTCTTC
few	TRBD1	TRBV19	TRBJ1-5	CASSMGTGLQPQHF	TGTGCCAGTAGTATGGGGACAGGGCTTCAGCCCCAGCATTTT
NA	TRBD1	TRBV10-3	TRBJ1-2	CAISGPAQGVSTNYGYTF	TGTGCCATCAGTGGACCGGCGCAGGGGGTTTCGACTAACTATGGCTACACCTTC
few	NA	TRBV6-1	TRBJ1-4	CASKAAGWEKLFF	TGTGCCAGCAAAGCGGCGGGGTGGGAAAAACTGTTTTTT
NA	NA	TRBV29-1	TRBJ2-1	CSVGRQGFYNEQFF	TGCAGCGTTGGTCGGCAGGGATTCTACAATGAGCAGTTCTTC
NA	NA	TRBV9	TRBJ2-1	CASSVGRVHNEQFF	TGTGCCAGCAGCGTAGGCAGGGTTCACAATGAGCAGTTCTTC
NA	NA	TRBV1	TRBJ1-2	CTSSYGGWSYGYTF	TGCACCAGCAGCTATGGGGGGTGGAGCTATGGCTACACCTTC
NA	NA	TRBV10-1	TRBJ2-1	CASSQKTGSRQFF	TGCGCCAGCAGCCAAAAAACAGGGAGTCGGCAGTTCTTC
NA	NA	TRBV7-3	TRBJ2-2	CASKNTGELFF	TGTGCTTCAAAAAACACCGGGGAGCTGTTTTTT
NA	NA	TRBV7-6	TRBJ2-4	CASSLAPGVKNIQYF	TGTGCCAGCAGCCTGGCCCCAGGGGTCAAAAACATTCAGTACTTC
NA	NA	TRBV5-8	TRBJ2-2	CASRLRRGRTGELFF	TGTGCCAGCAGGCTGAGGCGGGGGCGCACCGGGGAGCTGTTTTTT
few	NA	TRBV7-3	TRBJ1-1	CASSLSGMNTEAFF	TGTGCCAGCAGCTTATCCGGGATGAACACTGAAGCTTTCTTT
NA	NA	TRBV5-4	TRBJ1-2	CASSLDQGSYGYTF	TGTGCCAGCAGCTTGGATCAGGGTAGTTATGGCTACACCTTC
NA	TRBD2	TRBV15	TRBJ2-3	CATSRARTSGGGSTDTQYF	TGTGCCACCAGCAGAGCCCGGACTAGCGGGGGGGGTAGCACAGATACGCAGTATTTT
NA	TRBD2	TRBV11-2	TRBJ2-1	CASSLIAGYNEQFF	TGTGCCAGCAGCCTTATAGCGGGGTACAATGAGCAGTTCTTC
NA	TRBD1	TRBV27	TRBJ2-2	CASSLRQGNTGELFF	TGTGCCAGCAGTTTGCGACAGGGGAACACCGGGGAGCTGTTTTTT
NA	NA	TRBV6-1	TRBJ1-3	CASRGSSGNTIYF	TGTGCCAGCAGAGGGAGCTCTGGAAACACCATATATTTT
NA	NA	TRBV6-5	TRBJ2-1	CASSSGGPMTQNEQFF	TGTGCCAGCAGTTCAGGGGGGCCAATGACCCAAAATGAGCAGTTCTTC
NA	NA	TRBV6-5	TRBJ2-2	CASSPGQSTGELFF	TGTGCCAGCAGCCCAGGACAGAGCACCGGGGAGCTGTTTTTT
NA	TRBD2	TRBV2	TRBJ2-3	CASSPTRGGGAQDTQYF	TGTGCCAGCAGTCCGACGAGGGGCGGGGGGGCTCAAGATACGCAGTATTTT
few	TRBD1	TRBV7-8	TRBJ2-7	CASSPRQGRSYEQYF	TGTGCCAGCAGCCCGCGACAGGGACGTTCCTACGAGCAGTACTTC
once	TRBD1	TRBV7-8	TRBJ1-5	CASSLGQGVQQPQHF	TGTGCCAGCAGCTTGGGACAGGGGGTTCAGCAGCCCCAGCATTTT
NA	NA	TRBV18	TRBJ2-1	CASSPADEQFF	TGTGCCAGCTCACCTGCGGATGAGCAGTTCTTC
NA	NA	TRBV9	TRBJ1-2	CASSVGGIPNYGYTF	TGTGCCAGCAGCGTAGGCGGGATACCTAACTATGGCTACACCTTC
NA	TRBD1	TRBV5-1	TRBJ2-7	CASRAGTEAYEQYF	TGCGCCAGCAGGGCCGGGACAGAGGCCTACGAGCAGTACTTC
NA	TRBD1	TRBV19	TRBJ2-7	CASSSRDREYEQYF	TGTGCCAGTAGTTCCCGGGACAGAGAATACGAGCAGTACTTC
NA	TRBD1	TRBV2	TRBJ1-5	CASSADRGRNQPQHF	TGTGCCAGCAGTGCGGACAGGGGCCGCAATCAGCCCCAGCATTTT
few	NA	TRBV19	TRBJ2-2	CASSTGIPGELFF	TGTGCCAGTAGTACAGGGATCCCCGGGGAGCTGTTTTTT
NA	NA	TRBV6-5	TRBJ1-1	CASSERDTEAFF	TGTGCCAGCAGTGAGAGAGATACTGAAGCTTTCTTT
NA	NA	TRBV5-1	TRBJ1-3	CASSLGDTGNTIYF	TGCGCCAGCAGCTTGGGAGACACTGGAAACACCATATATTTT
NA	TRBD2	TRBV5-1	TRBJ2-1	CAGSGSGLGAEQFF	TGCGCCGGCAGCGGCTCGGGACTAGGCGCTGAGCAGTTCTTC
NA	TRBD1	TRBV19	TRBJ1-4	CASSTRQGSEKLFF	TGTGCCAGTAGTACCAGACAGGGTAGCGAAAAACTGTTTTTT
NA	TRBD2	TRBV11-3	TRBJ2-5	CASSPRTSGGEETQYF	TGTGCCAGCAGCCCCCGGACTAGCGGGGGGGAAGAGACCCAGTACTTC
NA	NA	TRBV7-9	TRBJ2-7	CASSPRDLEGREQYF	TGTGCCAGCAGCCCCCGGGATCTAGAGGGTAGGGAGCAGTACTTC
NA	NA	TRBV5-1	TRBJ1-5	CASSLTGLRSQPQHF	TGCGCCAGCAGCCTTACAGGGCTGAGGAGTCAGCCCCAGCATTTT
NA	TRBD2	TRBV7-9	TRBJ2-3	CASSSPLSGGAPDTQYF	TGTGCCAGCAGCTCGCCCCTAAGCGGGGGGGCACCAGATACGCAGTATTTT
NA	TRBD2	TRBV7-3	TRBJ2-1	CASSLGTSGGDGSYNEQFF	TGTGCCAGCAGCTTAGGGACTAGCGGGGGTGACGGTTCCTACAATGAGCAGTTCTTC
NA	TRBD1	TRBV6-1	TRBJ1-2	CASSEAGGQAGYGYTF	TGTGCCAGCAGTGAAGCCGGGGGACAGGCGGGCTATGGCTACACCTTC
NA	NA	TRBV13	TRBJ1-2	CASSAGRKDYYGYTF	TGTGCCAGCAGCGCGGGACGGAAGGATTACTATGGCTACACCTTC
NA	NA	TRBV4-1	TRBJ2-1	CASSQDPGGRYNEQFF	TGCGCCAGCAGCCAAGATCCTGGGGGGAGGTACAATGAGCAGTTCTTC
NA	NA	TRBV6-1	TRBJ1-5	CASSEMDFNSNQPQHF	TGTGCCAGCAGTGAGATGGACTTCAATAGCAATCAGCCCCAGCATTTT
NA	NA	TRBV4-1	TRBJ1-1	CASSPSGRGFSPGINTEAFF	TGCGCCAGCAGCCCATCCGGACGGGGGTTCAGTCCCGGGATTAACACTGAAGCTTTCTTT
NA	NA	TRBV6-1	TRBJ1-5	CASSDGEGYSNQPQHF	TGTGCCAGCAGTGACGGGGAGGGGTATAGCAATCAGCCCCAGCATTTT
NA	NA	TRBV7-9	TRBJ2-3	CASSSRTERTDTQYF	TGTGCCAGCAGCTCACGGACAGAGCGCACAGATACGCAGTATTTT
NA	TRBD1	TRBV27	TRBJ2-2	CASSPDRGGTGELFF	TGTGCCAGCAGTCCTGACAGGGGTGGCACCGGGGAGCTGTTTTTT
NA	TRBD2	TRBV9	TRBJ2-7	CASSVGGLADYEQYF	TGTGCCAGCAGCGTAGGAGGGCTAGCGGACTACGAGCAGTACTTC
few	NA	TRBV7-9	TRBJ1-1	CASSSKAGRPTTTYTEAFF	TGTGCCAGCAGCTCTAAGGCAGGCAGACCGACAACCACGTACACTGAAGCTTTCTTT
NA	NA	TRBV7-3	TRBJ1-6	CASSLMADGSNSPLHF	TGTGCCAGCAGCTTAATGGCCGATGGTTCTAATTCACCCCTCCACTTT
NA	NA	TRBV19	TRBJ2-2	CASSVRGSPHTGELFF	TGTGCCAGTAGTGTCAGGGGTTCTCCGCACACCGGGGAGCTGTTTTTT
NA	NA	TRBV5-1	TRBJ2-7	CASSLGGATYEQYF	TGCGCCAGCAGCTTGGGCGGGGCGACCTACGAGCAGTACTTC
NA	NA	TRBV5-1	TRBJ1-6	CASSRTEGRSPLHF	TGCGCCAGCAGCCGAACGGAGGGTCGGTCACCCCTCCACTTT
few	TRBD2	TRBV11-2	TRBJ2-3	CASSSTSGGAGDTQYF	TGTGCCAGCAGCTCGACTAGCGGGGGGGCCGGAGATACGCAGTATTTT
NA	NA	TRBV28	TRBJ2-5	CASSLTIGRVYETQYF	TGTGCCAGCAGTTTAACCATCGGCCGGGTCTATGAGACCCAGTACTTC
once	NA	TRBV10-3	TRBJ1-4	CASGGGPTNEKLFF	TGTGCCTCCGGGGGGGGGCCAACTAATGAAAAACTGTTTTTT
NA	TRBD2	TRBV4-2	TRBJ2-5	CASSQGAEGGEETQYF	TGTGCCAGCAGCCAAGGGGCGGAGGGAGGGGAAGAGACCCAGTACTTC
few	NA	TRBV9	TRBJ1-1	CASSKGDRTEAFF	TGTGCCAGCTCGAAGGGGGATCGCACTGAAGCTTTCTTT
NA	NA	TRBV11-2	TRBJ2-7	CASSLQDYYEQYF	TGTGCCAGCAGCTTGCAGGACTACTACGAGCAGTACTTC
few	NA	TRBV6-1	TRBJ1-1	CASSAELNTEAFF	TGTGCCAGCAGTGCGGAGTTAAACACTGAAGCTTTCTTT
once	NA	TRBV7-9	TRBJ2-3	CASSSGGGSTDTQYF	TGTGCCAGCAGCTCCGGGGGTGGTAGCACAGATACGCAGTATTTT